The 29 T cell receptor beta chains below all came from one sample that was sequenced in a study of cytomegalovirus exposure and HLA in healthy donors. The PCR was carried out with 60 Vbeta primers and 13 Jbeta primers. Using immunoSEQ multiplex PCR, the repertoire was profiled, and TCRdb retains in-frame clones only, with some absent. The profile shows around 170,000 clones, over 75% of them singletons. The sample was PBMCs. The receptor source for this set is a middle-aged man in good health and CMV-seropositive.

The chain links TRBV4-3 to TRBJ1-1, with a weak D call TRBD1 (5 bases). The CDR3 runs to 14 residues. The germline V gene encodes CDR1 LGHNA and CDR2 YSLEER. V lost 0 bases to trimming and J lost 10 bases, with 15 bases between them. The CDR3, as DNA: TGCGCCAGCAGCCAAGATCGAGGGGAGGTGGGAGCTTTCTTT. This codes for CASSQDRGEVGAFF.

This chain links TRBV5-8 with TRBJ1-2, with D possibly TRBD1 on 6 matching bases. CDR3 length: 16 residues. Germline CDR1 reads SGHTS; CDR2 reads YDEGEE. With 0 bases removed from V and 2 bases from J, the gap between germline ends came to 14 bases. This CDR3 reads CASSLGAQGKNYGYTF. The CDR3 bases are TGTGCCAGCAGCTTGGGGGCCCAGGGGAAAAACTATGGCTACACCTTC.

The J gene is TRBJ2-2, the V gene TRBV6-6, with D tentatively TRBD1 (5 bases). Germline V gene sequence: CDR1 MNHNY, CDR2 SVGAGI (reference sequence). V shed 3 bases and J shed 3 bases, with 8 bases lying between them. The CDR3 consists of 14 residues. The CDR3 loop reads CASSYQGDTGELFF. DNA for the CDR3: TGTGCCAGCAGTTATCAAGGGGACACCGGGGAGCTGTTTTTT.

The V call is TRBV21-1, the J call TRBJ2-7; TRBD1 is taken as the D call from the table, unchecked against the DNA. TRBV21-1 is assigned pseudogene status. This CDR3 comprises 19 residues. The CDR3 DNA follows: TGTGCCAGCAGCAAGGGGTGGTGGTCTAAAGGGGGTAGGTACTACGAGCAGTACTTC. It encodes CASSKGWWSKGGRYYEQYF.

V gene TRBV6-5 combines with J gene TRBJ1-4; 9 bases match TRBD1. J lost 5 bases, V lost 6 bases, and 7 bases had no gene match. The V gene's germline CDR1 is MNHEY and CDR2 SVGAGI. The CDR3 is made up of 15 amino acids. CDR3 amino acids: CASRAGQGPNEKLFF. The CDR3 bases are TGTGCCAGCAGGGCGGGACAGGGCCCGAATGAAAAACTGTTTTTT.

This chain joins TRBV6-5 and TRBJ1-6, with 9 bases matching TRBD1. V lost 5 bases to trimming and J lost 7 bases; unmatched junction nucleotides: 3. Germline V gives CDR1 MNHEY, CDR2 SVGAGI. This CDR3 is 14 amino acids long. The CDR3 spells CASSLGQGNSPLHF. CDR3 coding DNA: TGTGCCAGCAGTCTAGGACAGGGGAATTCACCCCTCCACTTT.

In this sample, this clone turned up a few times. The rearrangement uses TRBV7-3 and TRBJ2-5, with 10 bases aligning to TRBD2. There are 15 residues in the CDR3. The germline CDR1 and CDR2 sequences are SGHTA and FQGTGA. Germline trimming cut 4 bases from V and 9 bases from J; bases unmatched to any gene: 11. The CDR3 sequence is CASSSGLADPSAQYF. The DNA of the CDR3 is TGTGCCAGCAGCTCAGGACTAGCGGATCCTAGTGCCCAGTACTTC. Combining the CDR3 with reference TRBV7-3 and TRBJ2-5 gives the whole variable domain GAGVSQTPSNKVTEKGKYVELRCDPISGHTALYWYRQSLGQGPEFLIYFQGTGAADDSGLPNDRFFAVRPEGSVSTLKIQRTERGDSAVYLCASSSGLADPSAQYFGPGTRLLVL.

Remarks on this clone: One end of the junction varies from germline; a read error may be responsible. The gene calls are TRBV6-1 and TRBJ1-5, with 10 bases fitting TRBD1. The CDR3 spans 14 residues. Germline V gives CDR1 MNHNS, CDR2 SASEGT. CDR3 residues: CASSQTGGKQPQHF. CDR3 nucleotide sequence: TGTGCCAGCAGTCAGACAGGGGGCAAGCAGCCCCAGCATTTT.

This sequence joins TRBV27 and TRBJ2-1; 9 bases agree with TRBD1. J gave up 2 bases and V 7 bases, and 9 bases lay outside the gene matches. This CDR3 is built from 16 residues. The V gene's germline CDR1 is MNHEY and CDR2 SMNVEV (reference sequence). The CDR3 region has the DNA TGTGCCAGCATCCTCTCGGGACAGGGTCCCTACAATGAGCAGTTCTTC. Protein sequence: CASILSGQGPYNEQFF.

This clone was found a few times. The chain carries TRBV6-6 and TRBJ2-3; TRBD1 agrees at 11 bases. Trimming cost V 4 bases and J 2 bases; bases outside gene matches: 5. CDR1 and CDR2 from the germline V gene are MNHNY and SVGAGI (reference sequence). The length of the CDR3 is 16 residues. CDR3: CASSLPGQGATDTQYF. The CDR3 DNA reads TGTGCCAGCAGTTTGCCCGGACAGGGGGCCACAGATACGCAGTATTTT.

The V call is TRBV7-9, the J call TRBJ2-7; 12 nucleotides match TRBD2. This CDR3 has 14 residues. Per the germline V gene, CDR1 is SEHNR and CDR2 is FQNEAQ (reference sequence). Unmatched junction bases numbered 3, after V lost 5 bases and J lost 4 bases. CDR3: CASSPSGGGYEQYF. The CDR3 coding sequence is TGTGCCAGCAGCCCTAGCGGGGGGGGATACGAGCAGTACTTC.

This clone was detected only once. This sequence joins TRBV18 and TRBJ1-1; TRBD1 matches at 9 bases. Germline V gene lookup returns CDR1 KGHSH and CDR2 LQKENI. The V and J ends lost 2 bases and 0 bases, in that order; junction bases with no gene match: 7. This CDR3 is built from 17 residues. The CDR3 loop reads CASSPKDRGGMNTEAFF. For the CDR3, the DNA is TGTGCCAGCTCACCAAAGGACAGGGGAGGGATGAACACTGAAGCTTTCTTT.

The chain combines TRBV7-9 with TRBJ2-3; 10 bases fit TRBD1. The CDR3 spans 16 residues. V shed 7 bases, J shed 2 bases, and the junction held 9 bases outside the gene matches. The germline V gene encodes CDR1 SEHNR and CDR2 FQNEAQ (reference sequence). The CDR3 DNA reads as TGTGCCAGCACCTTTCCGGGACAGGGGTACACAGATACGCAGTATTTT. Translation: CASTFPGQGYTDTQYF.

The rearrangement joins TRBV11-2 to TRBJ2-6; maybe TRBD1 (6 bases). V lost 0 bases and J 0 bases, leaving 15 bases between the germline ends. Looked up from germline, CDR1 is SGHAT and CDR2 is FQNNGV. The CDR3 is 19 amino acids. The CDR3 is CASSLDWDTSRSGANVLTF. CDR3 sequence (DNA): TGTGCCAGCAGCTTAGATTGGGACACATCACGCTCTGGGGCCAACGTCCTGACTTTC.

This chain links TRBV6-4 with TRBJ2-1; tentative D call: TRBD2 (5 bases). Germline CDR1 reads MRHNA; CDR2 reads SNTAGT. Trimming removed 2 bases at V and 13 bases at J, with 9 bases between. The CDR3 is made up of 11 amino acids. This CDR3 reads CASSDGLFQFF. Here the CDR3 DNA reads TGTGCCAGCAGTGACGGACTGTTTCAGTTCTTC.

This clone came up once. The chain joins TRBV28 to TRBJ1-4; the match to TRBD1 covers 8 bases. The CDR3 sequence is 14 residues long. Germline CDR1 and CDR2: MDHEN and SYDVKM. V trimming: 2 bases; J trimming: 8 bases; junction bases outside the gene matches: 4. CDR3 protein: CASSLTGGWEKLFF. CDR3 nucleotide sequence: TGTGCCAGCAGTTTAACAGGGGGATGGGAAAAACTGTTTTTT.

The chain links TRBV7-2 to TRBJ1-5, with D tentatively TRBD1 (5 bases). V shed 4 bases and J shed 6 bases, with 13 bases lying between them. Germline-derived CDR1 and CDR2 are SGHTA and FQGNSA. The CDR3 runs 14 residues. The CDR3 region has the DNA TGTGCCAGCAGCTACAGGTCGTTGGCTCAGCCCCAGCATTTT. This codes for CASSYRSLAQPQHF. The full variable domain, completed using reference TRBV7-2 and TRBJ1-5, is GAGVSQSPSNKVTEKGKDVELRCDPISGHTALYWYRQSLGQGLEFLIYFQGNSAPDKSGLPSDRFSAERTGGSVSTLTIQRTQQEDSAVYLCASSYRSLAQPQHFGDGTRLSIL.

The rearrangement links TRBV7-8 to TRBJ2-5, with a tentative D call TRBD2 (6 bases). The CDR3 extends over 15 amino acids. The V gene's germline CDR1 is SGHVS and CDR2 FQNEAQ. Deletions cut 5 bases from V and 5 bases from J, with 18 bases between. The CDR3 reads CASSPNMAGRETQYF. The CDR3, as DNA: TGTGCCAGCAGCCCAAACATGGCTGGGAGGGAGACCCAGTACTTC.

The chain employs TRBV7-8 and TRBJ2-5, with 7 positions matching TRBD2. V shed 1 base and J 2 bases; nucleotides not matched to a gene: 7. In germline, CDR1 is SGHVS, CDR2 FQNEAQ. This CDR3 contains 16 residues. CDR3 sequence: CASSLVPAGPQETQYF. The DNA for the CDR3 is TGTGCCAGCAGCTTAGTTCCAGCGGGGCCGCAAGAGACCCAGTACTTC.

The chain couples TRBV6-5 to TRBJ2-2; the match to TRBD2 covers 7 bases. V trimming: 7 bases; J trimming: 6 bases; junction bases outside the gene matches: 8. This CDR3 contains 14 residues. Per the germline V gene, CDR1 is MNHEY and CDR2 is SVGAGI. The CDR3 nucleotides are TGTGCCAGCACCCCAGTGGGGAGGGCCGGGGAGCTGTTTTTT. Protein sequence: CASTPVGRAGELFF.

This clone has more than one count but fewer than ten. J is TRBJ1-5 and V is TRBV10-3; possibly TRBD1 for D (5 bases). V was clipped by 3 bases and J by 2 bases, with 8 bases between them. Per germline, CDR1 ENHRY and CDR2 SYGVKD. The CDR3 has 14 residues. In nucleotides, the CDR3 is TGTGCCATCAGTGACAGGGTTGGCAATCAGCCCCAGCATTTT. This sequence encodes CAISDRVGNQPQHF.

The CDR3 DNA follows: TGCAGCGTTGAAGGCAGACCGCGGGATAGTGAAGCTTTCTTT. This sequence encodes CSVEGRPRDSEAFF. The rearrangement links TRBV29-1 to TRBJ1-1; D uncertain. The CDR3 contains 14 residues. Germline-derived CDR1 and CDR2 are SQVTM and ANQGSEA. With 1 base removed from V and 7 bases from J, the gap between germline ends came to 16 bases.

V and J are TRBV5-1 and TRBJ1-1, with D hard to call. The V end lost 0 bases, the J end lost 1 base, and 10 bases lay between the germline ends. The CDR3 has 15 residues. Germline-derived CDR1 and CDR2 are SGHRS and YFSETQ. The CDR3 nucleotides are TGCGCCAGCAGCTTGGCCTGGGCAGGGAACACTGAAGCTTTCTTT. Residues: CASSLAWAGNTEAFF.

This clone has only a few counts. The chain carries TRBV4-3 and TRBJ2-3, with 9 positions matching TRBD1. The CDR3 contains 15 residues. V lost 4 bases to trimming and J lost 4 bases; unmatched junction nucleotides: 6. CDR1 is LGHNA, CDR2 YSLEER, per germline. In DNA, the CDR3 is TGCGCCAGCAGCCCAAGACAGGGGGGCCCAGATACGCAGTATTTT. This codes for CASSPRQGGPDTQYF.

The chain employs TRBV18 and TRBJ2-7, with D maybe TRBD1 (6 bases). Trimming shortened V by 6 bases and J by 3 bases, and 12 bases separated the two germline ends. CDR1 and CDR2 from the germline V gene are KGHSH and LQKENI. The CDR3 is made up of 13 amino acids. This chain's CDR3 is CASSSGTLYEQYF. In DNA form, the CDR3 reads TGTGCCAGCTCGTCCGGGACACTCTACGAGCAGTACTTC.

The chain has TRBV5-5 and TRBJ2-5, with unresolved D. Germline-derived CDR1 and CDR2 are SGHKS and YYEKEE (reference sequence). The V and J ends lost 4 bases and 5 bases respectively, with 21 bases between them. The CDR3 loop spans 16 amino acids. CDR3 sequence: CASSTGRLTPRETQYF. CDR3 nucleotide sequence: TGTGCCAGCAGCACGGGTCGGCTAACCCCGCGGGAGACCCAGTACTTC.

The rearrangement uses TRBV5-1 and TRBJ1-3; no firm D call. The CDR3 has 13 amino acids. The V gene lost 0 bases and the J gene lost 4 bases, with 5 bases spanning the gap. Per germline, CDR1 SGHRS and CDR2 YFSETQ. CDR3 in DNA: TGCGCCAGCAGCTTGGCCGGGGGAAACACCATATATTTT. It encodes CASSLAGGNTIYF.

V is TRBV18 and J is TRBJ2-1, with D tentatively TRBD1 (6 bases). From germline, CDR1 is KGHSH and CDR2 LQKENI. Deletions cut 0 bases from V and 6 bases from J, with 9 bases between. CDR3 length equals 14 residues. The CDR3 loop is CASSPPTGRNEQFF. In DNA form, the CDR3 reads TGTGCCAGCTCACCACCGACAGGACGCAATGAGCAGTTCTTC.

This clone was recorded once. This sequence joins TRBV7-2 and TRBJ2-1; D is possibly TRBD1 (5 bases). Germline V CDR1 and CDR2: SGHTA, FQGNSA. Trimming removed 1 base at V and 7 bases at J, with 8 bases between. CDR3 length equals 13 residues. The CDR3 DNA is TGTGCCAGCAGCTTAGTTAGGGGAAATGAGCAGTTCTTC. Translation: CASSLVRGNEQFF.